The 18 T cell receptor beta chains listed next were all sequenced from one sample in a study of cytomegalovirus exposure and HLA in healthy donors. A multiplex PCR was run with 60 Vbeta primers and 13 Jbeta primers. Method: immunoSEQ multiplex PCR; TCRdb's copy keeps in-frame clones and lacks some. The top ten hold less than 3.5% of the sample, which has fewer than 200,000 clones, over 65% seen once. Sequencing was done on a sample of PBMCs. The receptors originated from a middle-aged woman in good health and CMV-seropositive.

This clone showed up just a few times. The chain joins TRBV19 to TRBJ1-5; 8 bases agree with TRBD1. The junction had 4 bases not matched to a gene; V was cut back by 9 bases and J by 0 bases. Per germline, CDR1 LNHDA and CDR2 SQIVND (reference sequence). The CDR3 has 14 residues. This CDR3 is CASQGASSNQPQHF. In nucleotides, the CDR3 is TGTGCCAGCCAGGGGGCCTCTAGCAATCAGCCCCAGCATTTT. The variable domain in full, with the rest retrieved from reference TRBV19 and TRBJ1-5, is DGGITQSPKYLFRKEGQNVTLSCEQNLNHDAMYWYRQDPGQGLRLIYYSQIVNDFQKGDIAEGYSVSREKKESFPLTVTSAQKNPTAFYLCASQGASSNQPQHFGDGTRLSIL.

V usage is TRBV4-3 and J usage is TRBJ2-1, with TRBD1 identical over 7 bases. The germline V gene has CDR1 LGHNA and CDR2 YSLEER. The CDR3 runs to 17 residues. V shed 0 bases and J 5 bases; nucleotides not matched to a gene: 10. In nucleotides, the CDR3 is TGCGCCAGCAGCCAAGAGACGTCGTCTCAGGGGGACAATGAGCAGTTCTTC. Amino acid sequence: CASSQETSSQGDNEQFF.

This chain connects TRBV19 to TRBJ1-2; possible D gene TRBD1, 6 bases. Germline CDR1 is LNHDA and CDR2 is SQIVND (reference sequence). Trimming stripped 3 bases from V and 8 bases from J, with 22 bases between. The CDR3 sequence is 16 residues long. CDR3 region: CASSIRYAGGASGYTF. CDR3 bases: TGTGCCAGTAGTATTAGGTACGCGGGGGGCGCGAGCGGCTACACCTTC.

This clone was detected only once. Other DNA sequences in the same sample also yield this CDR3. This chain links TRBV9 with TRBJ2-3; D is ambiguous. Germline V lookup: CDR1 SGDLS, CDR2 YYNGEE. There are 14 residues in the CDR3. Trimming stripped 0 bases from V and 1 base from J, with 6 bases between. In DNA form, the CDR3 reads TGTGCCAGCAGCGTAGTCTCTGGCACAGATACGCAGTATTTT. This sequence encodes CASSVVSGTDTQYF.

The CDR3 sequence: CASSEGFGAGGNYGGYEQYF. CDR3 coding DNA: TGCGCCAGCAGTGAGGGATTCGGGGCGGGGGGAAACTACGGGGGATACGAGCAGTACTTC. This rearrangement joins TRBV10-1 to TRBJ2-7, with 8 bases fitting TRBD2. This CDR3 contains 20 residues. CDR1 and CDR2 from the germline V gene are WNHNN and SYGVQD (reference sequence). The V and J ends lost 2 bases and 4 bases, in that order; junction bases with no gene match: 22.

This clone was detected only a few times. The chain combines TRBV6-5 with TRBJ1-4; 8 nucleotides agree with TRBD1. The CDR3 consists of 14 residues. Germline assignment: CDR1 MNHEY and CDR2 SVGAGI. The V and J ends lost 9 bases and 8 bases, in that order; junction bases with no gene match: 11. In DNA, the CDR3 is TGTGCCAGTCGGAAGGACAGGGTAGGCGAAAAACTGTTTTTT. It translates to CASRKDRVGEKLFF.

V gene TRBV6-5 combines with J gene TRBJ1-1; D call uncertain. Trimming took off 5 bases at V and 2 bases at J, with 9 bases between the two ends. CDR1 and CDR2 (germline): MNHEY, SVGAGI. This CDR3 has 13 residues. The CDR3 protein is CASSRVRNTEAFF. The CDR3 region has the DNA TGTGCCAGCAGTCGGGTCAGAAACACTGAAGCTTTCTTT.

This clone was observed a few times. This sequence joins TRBV10-3 and TRBJ2-5; 9 positions match TRBD2. The germline gives CDR1 ENHRY, CDR2 SYGVKD. CDR3 length: 16 amino acids. The ends lost 2 bases at V and 5 bases at J; junction bases unmatched: 9. This CDR3 is CAISEGSGSETETQYF. The CDR3, as DNA: TGTGCCATCAGTGAGGGTAGCGGGAGTGAGACCGAGACCCAGTACTTC.

This chain joins TRBV28 and TRBJ2-5, with D possibly being TRBD1 (6 bases). Trimming removed 2 bases at V and 5 bases at J, with 12 bases between. Germline loops: CDR1 MDHEN, CDR2 SYDVKM. CDR3 size: 14 residues. The CDR3 sequence: CASSLQGFRETQYF. In DNA form, the CDR3 reads TGTGCCAGCAGTTTACAGGGGTTTCGGGAGACCCAGTACTTC.

V usage is TRBV18 and J usage is TRBJ1-2; 7 positions match TRBD1. This CDR3 is 17 amino acids long. From germline, CDR1 is KGHSH and CDR2 LQKENI. V lost 2 bases and J lost 4; bases outside the gene matches: 13. The CDR3 coding sequence is TGTGCCAGCTCACCATATAGTCTCGGGGACAGCCTCTATGGCTACACCTTC. It yields the protein CASSPYSLGDSLYGYTF.

This clone came up once. This chain uses TRBV9 with TRBJ2-3, with TRBD2 matching over 9 bases. The J segment lost 1 base and the V segment lost 1 base, leaving 13 bases of the junction unmatched. This CDR3 has 19 residues. Germline V gene lookup returns CDR1 SGDLS and CDR2 YYNGEE. The CDR3 here is CASSVTAGGGLGRTDTQYF. The CDR3 DNA is TGTGCCAGCAGCGTAACGGCGGGGGGGGGTTTGGGGCGCACAGATACGCAGTATTTT.

This clone was detected a few times. The chain carries TRBV5-4 and TRBJ2-5; tentatively, D is TRBD2 (6 bases). Germline CDR1 and CDR2: SGHNT and YYREEE (reference sequence). The CDR3 consists of 16 residues. V dropped 2 bases and J dropped 3 bases, with 17 bases sitting between them. The CDR3 reads CASSLGGKGSKETQYF. In DNA form, the CDR3 reads TGTGCCAGCAGCTTAGGAGGGAAGGGGTCTAAAGAGACCCAGTACTTC. The full variable domain, in which reference TRBV5-4 and TRBJ2-5 provide the parts outside the CDR3, is ETGVTQSPTHLIKTRGQQVTLRCSSQSGHNTVSWYQQALGQGPQFIFQYYREEENGRGNFPPRFSGLQFPNYSSELNVNALELDDSALYLCASSLGGKGSKETQYFGPGTRLLVL.

This sequence joins TRBV6-1 and TRBJ1-6; tentative D call: TRBD1 (5 bases). The germline V and J ends were trimmed by 4 bases and 6 bases, with 13 bases remaining between them. This CDR3 comprises 15 residues. Looked up from germline, CDR1 is MNHNS and CDR2 is SASEGT. The CDR3 loop is CASSGGRQINSPLHF. The CDR3 DNA reads as TGTGCCAGCAGTGGAGGAAGACAGATTAATTCACCCCTCCACTTT.

This clone has only a few counts. The chain employs TRBV27 and TRBJ2-5; TRBD1 might be the D (6 bases). Trimming removed 3 bases from V and 3 bases from J, with 11 bases in between. CDR1 MNHEY and CDR2 SMNVEV come from the germline V gene (reference sequence). CDR3 length equals 14 residues. In nucleotides, the CDR3 is TGTGCCAGCAGTTTCCTAGGGACAAAAGAGACCCAGTACTTC. Its protein is CASSFLGTKETQYF.

V usage is TRBV23-1 and J usage is TRBJ1-5; TRBD1 aligns across 11 bases. TRBV23-1 counts as an open reading frame of uncertain function. This CDR3 region has 13 residues. With V trimmed by 9 bases and J by 7 bases, 5 bases remained unmatched. The CDR3 loop reads CASWTGGEQPQHF. The CDR3, as DNA: TGCGCCAGTTGGACAGGGGGCGAACAGCCCCAGCATTTT.

V and J are TRBV5-5 and TRBJ1-3; D unresolved. V lost 0 bases and J lost 1, with 8 bases in between. The V gene's germline CDR1 is SGHKS and CDR2 YYEKEE (reference sequence). The length of the CDR3 is 15 residues. The CDR3 spells CASSLDSGSGNTIYF. As DNA, the CDR3 is TGTGCCAGCAGCTTGGATTCGGGGTCTGGAAACACCATATATTTT.

The chain combines TRBV4-2 with TRBJ2-5, with D possibly TRBD2 on 5 matching bases. Between the trimmed V and J ends, which lost 0 bases and 5 bases, there was a span of 13 bases. The CDR3 is 15 amino acids. Per the germline V gene, CDR1 is LGHNA and CDR2 is YNFKEQ. CDR3 nucleotides: TGTGCCAGCAGCCAAGATCCCCTGACGGGGGAGACCCAGTACTTC. This codes for CASSQDPLTGETQYF.

This sequence joins TRBV18 and TRBJ2-7; perhaps TRBD2 as D (6 bases). Trimming left V 0 bases short and J 4 bases short, with 10 bases between. Germline CDR1 reads KGHSH; CDR2 reads LQKENI. This CDR3 comprises 14 residues. CDR3 nucleotides: TGTGCCAGCTCACCACCCGGGACTGAATACGAGCAGTACTTC. Its translation: CASSPPGTEYEQYF.